This T cell receptor (beta chain) was captured in a study of T cell responses to AZD1222 COVID-19 vaccine. Germline assignment: CDR1 MRHNA and CDR2 SNTAGT. The CDR3 is 13 residues long. V lost 5 bases to trimming and J lost 0 bases, with 7 bases between them. Repertoires were generated with immunoSEQ multiplex PCR, while TCRdb's copy carries only in-frame clones and drops some. The data show roughly 120,000 clones, with about 87% seen just once and less than 6.5% held by the top ten. Material: peripheral blood, obtained 28 days after the second AZD1222 dose. The origin of this receptor is an adult who received the AZD1222 COVID-19 vaccine. The chain is built from TRBV6-4 and TRBJ1-1; D uncertain. This CDR3 is CASSFGMNTEAFF. DNA of the CDR3: TGTGCCAGCAGTTTTGGAATGAACACTGAAGCTTTCTTT.